These 17 T cell receptor beta chains came from one sample sequenced in a study of T-cell reconstitution after alpha-beta-depleted transplantation in children. Preparation of the TCRbeta library involved a method that used unique molecular identifiers. TCRdb re-called the PCR reads with MiXCR, one entry per CDR3 protein. The data hold approximately 420,000 distinct CDR3 sequences, with roughly 11% observed a single time. This specimen consisted of PBMCs from the stem cell graft donor, obtained from the stem cell graft. The receptor source for this set is a human donor who donated a stem cell graft to a child with acute myeloid leukemia.

This clonotype has more than one count but fewer than ten. J is TRBJ1-1 and V is TRBV7-9; no clear D gene. Trimming cost V 1 base and J 0 bases, with 15 bases left between them. This CDR3 is built from 17 residues. Germline assignment: CDR1 SEHNR and CDR2 FQNEAQ (reference sequence). The CDR3 spells CASSLGSGSRMNTEAFF. For the CDR3, the DNA is TGTGCCAGCAGCTTAGGTTCAGGAAGCCGGATGAACACTGAAGCTTTCTTT. The whole variable domain, remainder taken from reference TRBV7-9 and TRBJ1-1, is DTGVSQNPRHKITKRGQNVTFRCDPISEHNRLYWYRQTLGQGPEFLTYFQNEAQLEKSRLLSDRFSAERPKGSFSTLEIQRTEQGDSAMYLCASSLGSGSRMNTEAFFGQGTRLTVV.

This clonotype was recorded a few times. The chain recombines TRBV6-4 with TRBJ2-1; TRBD2 aligns across 10 bases. The CDR3 loop spans 16 amino acids. Germline V gives CDR1 MRHNA, CDR2 SNTAGT. After removal of 2 bases from V and 7 bases from J, the junction contained 8 bases not matched to a gene. The CDR3 nucleotides are TGTGCCAGCAGTGACCTCTCCAGCGGGAGGGCTAATGAGCAGTTCTTC. It yields the protein CASSDLSSGRANEQFF.

This clonotype was detected ten times or more. J is TRBJ2-3 and V is TRBV10-3, with D possibly being TRBD2 (6 bases). From germline, CDR1 is ENHRY and CDR2 SYGVKD. CDR3 length: 13 residues. V gave up 6 bases and J gave up 14 bases, with 21 bases separating them. DNA for the CDR3: TGTGCCATCAGATCGTCTGGCGGGGAGGCGACGTATTTT. It codes for CAIRSSGGEATYF.

The V and J genes are TRBV5-1 and TRBJ2-6; D unresolved. The ends were cut back, 0 bases at V and 0 bases at J, with 7 bases in the middle. The CDR3 contains 16 residues. Germline V CDR1 and CDR2: SGHRS, YFSETQ. This CDR3 is CASSLATNSGANVLTF. For the CDR3, the DNA is TGCGCCAGCAGCTTGGCGACCAACTCTGGGGCCAACGTCCTGACTTTC.

This clonotype was seen a few times. The V gene is TRBV20-1, the J gene TRBJ1-1; perhaps TRBD1 as D (6 bases). CDR3 size: 13 residues. Trimming shortened V by 5 bases and J by 9 bases, and 19 bases separated the two germline ends. Germline CDR1 reads DFQATT; CDR2 reads SNEGSKA (reference sequence). CDR3 region: CSAGGPYRNQAFF. DNA of the CDR3: TGCAGTGCTGGGGGCCCTTACAGGAACCAAGCTTTCTTT.

This CDR3 is CASSFRLAGGPVTQYF. CDR3 DNA sequence: TGTGCCAGCAGCTTCCGACTAGCGGGGGGACCAGTTACGCAGTATTTT. This chain connects TRBV9 to TRBJ2-3; TRBD2 matches 13 bases. CDR1 and CDR2 (germline): SGDLS, YYNGEE. The CDR3 spans 16 residues. Trimming at V came to 4 bases and at J to 8 bases, leaving 10 bases not matched to a gene. Based on the CDR3 plus reference TRBV9 and TRBJ2-3, the full variable domain is DSGVTQTPKHLITATGQRVTLRCSPRSGDLSVYWYQQSLDQGLQFLIQYYNGEERAKGNILERFSAQQFPDLHSELNLSSLELGDSALYFCASSFRLAGGPVTQYFGPGTRLTVL.

This chain links TRBV6-1 with TRBJ2-2; 7 bases fit TRBD2. The CDR3 runs to 16 residues. Germline lookup yields CDR1 MNHNS and CDR2 SASEGT. Trimming cost V 9 bases and J 0 bases; bases outside gene matches: 10. The CDR3 loop reads CARPRGGAANTGELFF. Written as DNA, the CDR3 is TGTGCCAGGCCGAGGGGAGGGGCAGCGAACACCGGGGAGCTGTTTTTT.

In this sample, this clonotype turned up a few times. The chain couples TRBV6-5 to TRBJ1-5; TRBD1 is a possible D gene (5 bases). The germline gives CDR1 MNHEY, CDR2 SVGAGI. CDR3 length: 16 amino acids. V was trimmed by 4 bases and J by 0 bases, leaving 13 bases between them. The CDR3 protein is CASSSRDGYSNQPQHF. The CDR3 DNA is TGTGCCAGCAGTTCCCGGGACGGTTATAGCAATCAGCCCCAGCATTTT.

The table lists this clonotype with a few counts. V is TRBV5-1 and J is TRBJ1-6; D unclear. The germline V and J ends were trimmed by 4 bases and 0 bases, with 20 bases remaining between them. The CDR3 runs to 19 residues. The germline gives CDR1 SGHRS, CDR2 YFSETQ. The DNA of the CDR3 is TGCGCCAGCAGCCCAACATACAGACGGCAGAGCTCCTATAATTCACCCCTCCACTTT. Its translation: CASSPTYRRQSSYNSPLHF.

This clonotype has just a few counts. The rearrangement uses TRBV20-1 and TRBJ2-5; the match to TRBD1 covers 8 bases. V dropped 2 bases and J dropped 4; count of bases not matched to a gene: 12. This CDR3 is 16 amino acids long. Germline V gene sequence: CDR1 DFQATT, CDR2 SNEGSKA (reference sequence). The CDR3 bases are TGCAGTGCTAGACCCTTACAGGGGGATTTAGCAGAGACCCAGTACTTC. This sequence encodes CSARPLQGDLAETQYF.

This clonotype was observed a handful of times. V is TRBV5-6 and J is TRBJ2-5; the match to TRBD2 covers 16 bases. Germline V gene lookup returns CDR1 SGHDT and CDR2 YYEEEE. The V segment lost 4 bases and the J segment 5 bases; nucleotides outside the gene matches: 8. CDR3 length: 17 amino acids. The CDR3 DNA is TGTGCCAGCAGCCCCGGGACTAGCGGGGGGGCAAGGGAGACCCAGTACTTC. Residues: CASSPGTSGGARETQYF.

V gene TRBV5-1 combines with J gene TRBJ2-2; D call uncertain. The CDR3 contains 16 residues. V lost 0 bases to trimming and J lost 4 bases, with 13 bases between them. Germline-derived CDR1 and CDR2 are SGHRS and YFSETQ. The CDR3 loop is CASSLVVGLGTGELFF. The CDR3 DNA sequence: TGCGCCAGCAGCTTGGTGGTGGGATTGGGCACCGGGGAGCTGTTTTTT.

The gene calls are TRBV12-5 and TRBJ2-1; unclear D gene. From germline, CDR1 is LGHNT and CDR2 FRNRAP. V lost 3 bases to trimming and J lost 10 bases, with 7 bases between them. The CDR3 is made up of 11 amino acids. CDR3 loop: CASGFTTEQFF. CDR3 nucleotide sequence: TGTGCTAGTGGTTTTACAACCGAGCAGTTCTTC. The variable domain in full, with the rest retrieved from reference TRBV12-5 and TRBJ2-1, is DARVTQTPRHKVTEMGQEVTMRCQPILGHNTVFWYRQTMMQGLELLAYFRNRAPLDDSGMPKDRFSAEMPDATLATLKIQPSEPRDSAVYFCASGFTTEQFFGPGTRLTVL.

Only a few counts were recorded for this clonotype. J is TRBJ2-3 and V is TRBV10-3; D unresolved. CDR1 is ENHRY, CDR2 SYGVKD, per germline. The CDR3 spans 12 residues. The V and J ends lost 3 bases and 3 bases respectively, with 4 bases between them. CDR3 sequence (DNA): TGTGCCATCAGTGATCCTACAGATACGCAGTATTTT. It encodes CAISDPTDTQYF.

The chain combines TRBV7-2 with TRBJ1-6; no clear D. Germline V gene data show CDR1 as SGHTA and CDR2 as FQGNSA. The CDR3 is 14 amino acids. Trimming pared 5 bases from V and 9 bases from J, leaving 14 bases between. The CDR3 sequence: CASSRLRQGSPLHF. The CDR3, as DNA: TGTGCCAGCAGCCGACTGCGACAAGGTTCACCCCTCCACTTT.

This clonotype was seen a few times. The genes are TRBV5-1 and TRBJ1-3; D not certain. This CDR3 comprises 14 residues. CDR1 and CDR2 from the germline V gene are SGHRS and YFSETQ. The V and J ends lost 3 bases and 4 bases respectively, with 11 bases between them. CDR3 residues: CASSSRRPGNTIYF. The CDR3, as DNA: TGCGCCAGCAGCTCCAGGAGGCCCGGAAACACCATATATTTT.

The chain links TRBV20-1 to TRBJ1-6, with 10 bases aligning to TRBD1. With V trimmed by 6 bases and J by 7 bases, 3 bases remained unmatched. CDR3 length: 13 amino acids. CDR1 is DFQATT and CDR2 is SNEGSKA in the germline V gene (reference sequence). CDR3 bases: TGCAGTGCCGGACAGGGGGGAAATTCACCCCTCCACTTT. Protein: CSAGQGGNSPLHF.